Below are 8 T cell receptor beta chains sequenced from a single sample in a study of metastatic and nonmetastatic thyroid tumors. Every patient underwent thyroid surgery untreated. TCRdb reassembled clones from the PCR reads with MiXCR. This sample has thousands of clones; less than 35% occur once, and the top ten carry around two fifths. Sequences were obtained from tumor tissue. These receptors all stem from a male donor with papillary thyroid cancer or a benign thyroid nodule (not recorded which). Some clones in this sample may be carry-over from other donors' samples.

The chain has TRBV28 and TRBJ1-6; D perhaps matches TRBD1 (5 bases). The CDR3 extends over 15 amino acids. Germline CDR1 and CDR2: MDHEN and SYDVKM. The V gene lost 6 bases and the J gene lost 2 bases, with 11 bases spanning the gap. CDR3 amino acids: CASRGGRAYNSPLHF. In DNA form, the CDR3 reads TGTGCCAGCAGGGGGGGAAGGGCCTATAATTCACCCCTCCACTTT.

This clone is judged medium-sized. The chain joins TRBV6-5 to TRBJ2-3, with 8 bases fitting TRBD2. Germline V gene data show CDR1 as MNHEY and CDR2 as SVGAGI. After removal of 0 bases from V and 1 base from J, the junction contained 0 bases not matched to a gene. The CDR3 length is 15 residues. The CDR3 DNA is TGTGCCAGCAGTTACTCTAGCGGGGGCACAGATACGCAGTATTTT. It is translated as CASSYSSGGTDTQYF.

The chain links TRBV11-2 to TRBJ2-7; 8 bases line up with TRBD1. Trimming cost V 4 bases and J 7 bases; bases outside gene matches: 6. CDR1 and CDR2 (germline): SGHAT, FQNNGV. The CDR3 spans 13 residues. The CDR3 DNA reads as TGTGCCAGCAGCTCCCGACAGGGGTGGGAGCAGTACTTC. This sequence encodes CASSSRQGWEQYF. The full variable domain, in which reference TRBV11-2 and TRBJ2-7 provide the parts outside the CDR3, is EAGVAQSPRYKIIEKRQSVAFWCNPISGHATLYWYQQILGQGPKLLIQFQNNGVVDDSQLPKDRFSAERLKGVDSTLKIQPAKLEDSAVYLCASSSRQGWEQYFGPGTRLTVT.

This clone appeared a few times. The chain couples TRBV28 to TRBJ2-3, with 8 bases lining up with TRBD2. The CDR3 consists of 18 residues. V was pared by 3 bases and J by 0 bases, with 11 bases of the junction left unmatched. CDR1 and CDR2 (germline): MDHEN, SYDVKM. The CDR3 bases are TGTGCCAGCAGTTTCCTAGGTATTAGCGGGAAGAGCACAGATACGCAGTATTTT. This sequence encodes CASSFLGISGKSTDTQYF.

This clone was detected a few times. The chain is built from TRBV12-3 or TRBV12-4 and TRBJ2-1, with D tentatively TRBD1 or TRBD2 (5 bases each). The V end was cut by 6 bases, the J end by 0 bases, with 15 bases between. This CDR3 spans 16 amino acids. CDR3 sequence reads: CASSPGPPASYNEQFF. The CDR3 DNA reads TGTGCCAGCAGCCCGGGACCTCCCGCCTCCTACAATGAGCAGTTCTTC.

On this clone itself: The conserved phenylalanine or tryptophan normally closing the CDR3 is absent here, so this likely arose from a read error. The rearrangement uses TRBV6-2 or TRBV6-3 and TRBJ2-7, with 9 bases lining up with TRBD1. From germline, CDR1 is MNHEY and CDR2 SVGEGT. The CDR3 is made up of 15 amino acids. V shed 6 bases and J 7 bases; nucleotides not matched to a gene: 13. CDR3 sequence reads: CASRDRGDSSLEQYI. In DNA form, the CDR3 reads TGTGCCAGCAGGGACAGGGGCGACAGCTCCTTAGAGCAGTACATC.

CDR3 region: CASSTRQGELFF. CDR3 nucleotides: TGTGCCAGCTCTACGAGACAAGGGGAGCTGTTTTTT. This chain connects TRBV6-1 to TRBJ2-2; no clear D. The ends were cut back, 8 bases at V and 8 bases at J, with 12 bases in the middle. CDR1 MNHNS and CDR2 SASEGT come from the germline V gene. CDR3 length equals 12 residues.

This chain uses TRBV30 with TRBJ1-6; D call uncertain. The germline V and J ends were trimmed by 0 bases and 5 bases, with 11 bases remaining between them. This CDR3 is 15 amino acids long. Germline V gene data show CDR1 as GTSNPN and CDR2 as SVGIG (reference sequence). The CDR3 DNA is TGTGCCTGGAGTGTGGTGGCGGTAGATAATTCACCCCTCCACTTT. Translation: CAWSVVAVDNSPLHF.